Shown below are 24 T cell receptor beta chains from a single sample sequenced in a study of T cells after yellow fever vaccination. One entry per CDR3 protein results from TCRdb running MiXCR on the 5' RACE reads. The sample holds some 300,000 distinct CDR3 sequences; about 11% are singletons and the top ten take approximately 3%. The sample in question was CD4+ T cells sorted from PBMCs, obtained 45 days after the yellow fever booster vaccination. The receptors stem from a man younger than 35 who received the YFV17D yellow fever vaccine.

This clonotype was observed a few times. This chain uses TRBV19 with TRBJ2-2; the match to TRBD2 covers 11 bases. Germline CDR1 and CDR2: LNHDA and SQIVND (reference sequence). After removal of 9 bases from V and 5 bases from J, the junction contained 14 bases not matched to a gene. This CDR3 comprises 17 residues. CDR3 sequence reads: CASIRDSGGAGTGELFF. CDR3 bases: TGTGCCAGCATAAGGGATAGCGGGGGGGCCGGTACCGGGGAGCTGTTTTTT.

The chain carries TRBV7-3 and TRBJ2-1; D perhaps matches TRBD2 (6 bases). Germline V gene lookup returns CDR1 SGHTA and CDR2 FQGTGA. With 1 base removed from V and 7 bases from J, the gap between germline ends came to 11 bases. The CDR3 extends over 14 amino acids. The CDR3 loop reads CASSLSLASNEQFF. The CDR3 DNA reads as TGTGCCAGCAGCTTAAGTCTAGCGAGTAATGAGCAGTTCTTC.

This clonotype was recorded a few times. This chain uses TRBV7-2 with TRBJ1-2; 8 bases match TRBD1. With V trimmed by 5 bases and J by 0 bases, 5 bases remained unmatched. CDR1 SGHTA and CDR2 FQGNSA come from the germline V gene. The CDR3 spans 15 residues. CDR3 sequence: CASSQQGGPNYGYTF. CDR3 bases: TGTGCCAGCAGCCAACAGGGGGGACCTAACTATGGCTACACCTTC.

This clonotype was seen many times. The V gene is TRBV12-3 or TRBV12-4, the J gene TRBJ1-5; TRBD1 might be the D (5 bases). The CDR3 consists of 15 residues. V lost 7 bases, J lost 0 bases, and 13 bases lay in between. The DNA of the CDR3 is TGTGCCAGCAAGACGGGACGGCATAGCAATCAGCCCCAGCATTTT. Amino acid sequence: CASKTGRHSNQPQHF.

The V call is TRBV20-1, the J call TRBJ2-5, with 9 bases identical to TRBD2. Germline CDR1 DFQATT, CDR2 SNEGSKA (reference sequence). CDR3 size: 17 residues. Unmatched junction bases numbered 13, after V lost 0 bases and J lost 5 bases. The CDR3 DNA follows: TGCAGTGCTAGAGATCCTAGCCGCGGGGGGGCCTGGGAGACCCAGTACTTC. It specifies CSARDPSRGGAWETQYF.

The chain is built from TRBV6-2 or TRBV6-3 and TRBJ2-3; D may be TRBD2 (5 bases). The CDR3 contains 16 residues. The ends were cut back, 8 bases at V and 6 bases at J, with 24 bases in the middle. Per the germline V gene, CDR1 is MNHEY and CDR2 is SVGEGT. This chain's CDR3 is CASATQKSSRPDTQYF. Written as DNA, the CDR3 is TGTGCCAGCGCCACCCAAAAGTCTAGCCGGCCGGATACGCAGTATTTT.

This clonotype occurred many times. The rearrangement links TRBV5-6 to TRBJ2-5; TRBD2 might be the D (6 bases). The CDR3 has 12 residues. Germline CDR1 is SGHDT and CDR2 is YYEEEE. Trimming removed 7 bases at V and 5 bases at J, with 12 bases between. The CDR3 nucleotides read TGTGCCAGCGGCGGGACGGTGGAGACCCAGTACTTC. This codes for CASGGTVETQYF.

This clonotype came up many times. The chain has TRBV5-1 and TRBJ1-5, with D tentatively TRBD1 (6 bases). V was trimmed by 5 bases and J by 7 bases, leaving 16 bases between them. Germline V gene data show CDR1 as SGHRS and CDR2 as YFSETQ. There are 14 residues in the CDR3. The DNA of the CDR3 is TGCGCCAGCAGGCCCGGGGGGGCCGAACAGCCCCAGCATTTT. Translation: CASRPGGAEQPQHF.

This clonotype was observed a few times. The CDR3 nucleotides are TGTGCCAGCAGCTTCTCGTTGAAGGATAACTATGGCTACACCTTC. Encoded protein: CASSFSLKDNYGYTF. The chain joins TRBV11-1 to TRBJ1-2; unclear D gene. This CDR3 is 15 amino acids long. Trimming took 3 bases from V and 1 from J, leaving 12 bases between them. CDR1 and CDR2 (germline): SGHAT, FQDESV (reference sequence).

The rearrangement links TRBV6-2 or TRBV6-3 to TRBJ2-7; tentatively, D is TRBD1 (5 bases). This CDR3 is built from 14 residues. Trimming left V 3 bases short and J 3 bases short, with 12 bases between. The germline V gene encodes CDR1 MNHEY and CDR2 SVGEGT. This CDR3 reads CASSYGDSLYEQYV. The CDR3 DNA sequence: TGTGCCAGCAGTTATGGCGACAGCCTCTACGAGCAGTACGTC.

This clonotype turned up a few times. The genes are TRBV29-1 and TRBJ2-7, with 7 bases matching TRBD1. The CDR3 runs 12 residues. Germline assignment: CDR1 SQVTM and CDR2 ANQGSEA. J was trimmed by 3 bases and V by 4 bases; bases with no gene match: 3. The DNA of the CDR3 is TGCAGCGTTGCCCGGGACAGCTACGAGCAGTACTTC. The encoded protein is CSVARDSYEQYF.

V is TRBV5-4 and J is TRBJ2-7; the match to TRBD1 covers 7 bases. Looked up from germline, CDR1 is SGHNT and CDR2 is YYREEE (reference sequence). V trimming: 3 bases; J trimming: 3 bases; junction bases outside the gene matches: 6. This CDR3 comprises 14 residues. In DNA, the CDR3 is TGTGCCAGCAGCTCTGACAGGGAGTTCTACGAGCAGTACGTC. Translating it yields CASSSDREFYEQYV.

This clonotype was seen only a few times. The CDR3 nucleotides are TGTGCCAGCAGCCCGTATGAGAGGACTAGCAAGTACGAGCAGTACTTC. This encodes CASSPYERTSKYEQYF. This rearrangement joins TRBV5-4 to TRBJ2-7; TRBD2 matches 8 bases. Germline V gene data show CDR1 as SGHNT and CDR2 as YYREEE (reference sequence). Trimming took 4 bases from V and 4 from J; bases not matched to a gene: 13. This CDR3 has 16 amino acids.

This clonotype was seen a handful of times. V is TRBV28 and J is TRBJ2-2; 7 bases agree with TRBD1. The CDR3 totals 13 residues. V lost 6 bases and J lost 6; bases outside the gene matches: 4. Germline V lookup: CDR1 MDHEN, CDR2 SYDVKM. CDR3 sequence: CASSSDRAGELFF. The CDR3 DNA reads as TGTGCCAGCAGCTCAGACAGGGCCGGGGAGCTGTTTTTT.

This clonotype has a handful of counts. The chain carries TRBV24-1 and TRBJ1-2, with no clear D. Germline loops: CDR1 KGHDR, CDR2 SFDVKD. CDR3 length: 11 amino acids. V dropped 4 bases and J dropped 4 bases, with 3 bases sitting between them. The CDR3 nucleotides are TGTGCCACCAGTGACGTCTATGGCTACACCTTC. This codes for CATSDVYGYTF.

This clonotype was observed a handful of times. V gene TRBV3-1 combines with J gene TRBJ2-3; D perhaps matches TRBD2 (6 bases). V lost 8 bases and J lost 2, with 11 bases in between. The germline V gene has CDR1 LGHDT and CDR2 YNNKEL (reference sequence). The CDR3 length is 13 residues. The CDR3 DNA reads as TGTGCCAGCCGGGACTTCCCCACAGATACGCAGTATTTT. It is translated as CASRDFPTDTQYF.

This clonotype was seen ten or more times. The genes are TRBV12-3 or TRBV12-4 and TRBJ2-3; 8 positions match TRBD2. The CDR3 consists of 13 residues. The V gene end was trimmed by 2 bases and the J gene end by 5 bases; junction bases not matched to a gene: 0. The CDR3 is CASSLLAGDTQYF. For the CDR3, the DNA is TGTGCCAGCAGTTTACTAGCGGGAGATACGCAGTATTTT.

This clonotype has more than one count but fewer than ten. V usage is TRBV7-8 and J usage is TRBJ2-3; no definite D call. This CDR3 contains 14 residues. V was trimmed by 2 bases and J by 2 bases, leaving 8 bases between them. Germline loops: CDR1 SGHVS, CDR2 FQNEAQ. The CDR3: CASSLYISTDTQYF. CDR3 sequence (DNA): TGTGCCAGCAGCTTATATATTTCCACAGATACGCAGTATTTT. Supplemented by reference TRBV7-8 and TRBJ2-3, the full variable domain reads GAGVSQSPRYKVAKRGQDVALRCDPISGHVSLFWYQQALGQGPEFLTYFQNEAQLDKSGLPSDRFFAERPEGSVSTLKIQRTQQEDSAVYLCASSLYISTDTQYFGPGTRLTVL.

The chain carries TRBV5-1 and TRBJ2-3, with 10 bases that match TRBD2. The germline V gene has CDR1 SGHRS and CDR2 YFSETQ. There are 16 residues in the CDR3. V shed 4 bases, J shed 5 bases, and the junction held 10 bases outside the gene matches. This CDR3 is CASSGQAGGPIDTQYF. CDR3 DNA sequence: TGCGCCAGCAGCGGACAAGCGGGGGGGCCAATAGATACGCAGTATTTT.

The DNA for the CDR3 is TGTGCCAGCAGCTTAGGAGGACTGGGGACCGGGGAGCTGTTTTTT. This encodes CASSLGGLGTGELFF. V gene TRBV11-1 combines with J gene TRBJ2-2, with a tentative D call TRBD2 (5 bases). This CDR3 spans 15 amino acids. The germline CDR1 and CDR2 sequences are SGHAT and FQDESV (reference sequence). The V gene lost 1 base and the J gene lost 5 bases, with 11 bases spanning the gap.

Only a few counts were recorded for this clonotype. J is TRBJ2-4 and V is TRBV12-3 or TRBV12-4; the match to TRBD1 covers 8 bases. V lost 9 bases to trimming and J lost 2 bases; unmatched junction nucleotides: 3. The CDR3 spans 13 residues. The CDR3 DNA sequence: TGTGCCAGTGACAGGGGAACCAAAAACATTCAGTACTTC. Encoded protein: CASDRGTKNIQYF.

The chain recombines TRBV7-3 with TRBJ2-1; the D is unclear. The CDR3 runs 12 residues. Germline V gene lookup returns CDR1 SGHTA and CDR2 FQGTGA. The ends were cut back, 3 bases at V and 8 bases at J, with 8 bases in the middle. The CDR3 protein is CASSLRGHEQFF. The CDR3 DNA reads TGTGCCAGCAGCTTGAGAGGACATGAGCAGTTCTTC.

The rearrangement uses TRBV5-1 and TRBJ1-4; 10 bases match TRBD1. V lost 4 bases and J lost 6; bases outside the gene matches: 9. CDR1 and CDR2 (germline): SGHRS, YFSETQ. This CDR3 is built from 16 residues. In DNA, the CDR3 is TGCGCCAGCAGCCCAGGGACAGGGGAATATCATGAAAAACTGTTTTTT. Amino acids: CASSPGTGEYHEKLFF.

The V gene is TRBV6-5, the J gene TRBJ2-5; 7 bases agree with TRBD2. V shed 5 bases, J shed 4 bases, and the junction held 13 bases outside the gene matches. The CDR3 runs 16 residues. Germline V CDR1 and CDR2: MNHEY, SVGAGI. CDR3 in DNA: TGTGCCAGCAGTGCCCGGCCCCAGGGAGGGAGAGAGACCCAGTACTTC. This gives the protein CASSARPQGGRETQYF.